These T cell receptor beta chains were read from a single sample in a study of T-cell memory formation after mild COVID-19. TCRdb processed the 5' RACE reads anew with MiXCR; each CDR3 protein has one entry. The sample carries around 300,000 distinct CDR3 sequences, around 15% recorded once. The sample was PBMCs or a T cell subset sorted from them (not recorded which). These receptor sequences come from a man aged 18 to 35 who had mild COVID-19 (a few samples of this study predate the infection). Cell type and time point are not known. Both conserved end residues are part of each CDR3. A D gene is named only where the DNA matches it firmly. Part of the rows lack a size; the others show once, few, many or a class for expanded clones.

j_call,v_call,clone_size,cdr3_length,d_call,cdr3_aa,cdr3_nt
TRBJ1-2,TRBV7-9,.,13,.,CASSWRTYYGYTF,TGTGCCAGCAGCTGGAGGACCTACTATGGCTACACCTTC
TRBJ2-5,TRBV24-1,many,12,.,CATSRRGETQYF,TGTGCCACCAGTAGGAGGGGGGAGACCCAGTACTTC
TRBJ1-2,TRBV5-1,few,15,.,CASSLDSGGYYGYTF,TGCGCCAGCAGCCTGGACAGTGGAGGATATTATGGCTACACCTTC
TRBJ2-7,TRBV5-1,many,15,.,CASSPGGTEVYEQYF,TGCGCCAGCAGCCCAGGGGGGACAGAAGTATACGAGCAGTACTTC
TRBJ1-2,TRBV11-2,.,13,.,CASSPPGRYGYTF,TGTGCCAGCAGCCCTCCCGGCCGCTATGGCTACACCTTC
TRBJ2-7,TRBV18,few,14,.,CASSDRSLTYEQYF,TGTGCCAGCTCAGACAGGTCCCTTACCTACGAGCAGTACTTC
TRBJ1-5,TRBV7-2,few,16,TRBD1,CASSRTGEWVNQPQHF,TGTGCCAGCAGCCGCACAGGGGAATGGGTCAATCAGCCCCAGCATTTT
TRBJ1-5,TRBV6-5,.,14,TRBD1,CASSLLRDRQPQHF,TGTGCCAGCAGTCTTCTCCGGGACAGACAGCCCCAGCATTTT
TRBJ2-1,TRBV24-1,once,13,.,CATGPGAGYEQFF,TGTGCCACCGGACCAGGGGCGGGCTATGAGCAGTTCTTC
TRBJ2-2,TRBV9,.,16,.,CASSVAAGGFTGELFF,TGTGCCAGCAGCGTAGCCGCAGGGGGGTTCACCGGGGAGCTGTTTTTT
TRBJ2-7,TRBV12-3/TRBV12-4,.,14,TRBD1,CASSSLDRRYEQYF,TGTGCCAGCAGTTCACTGGACAGGCGCTACGAGCAGTACTTC
TRBJ2-1,TRBV4-1,.,16,TRBD2,CASSQEVSGANNEQFF,TGCGCCAGCAGCCAAGAGGTCAGCGGGGCGAACAATGAGCAGTTCTTC
TRBJ2-6,TRBV28,few,15,.,CASTIGGSGANVLTF,TGTGCCAGCACCATTGGGGGTTCCGGGGCCAACGTCCTGACTTTC
TRBJ2-2,TRBV3-1,.,17,.,CASSQTTTEPNTGELFF,TGTGCCAGCAGCCAAACTACGACAGAGCCTAACACCGGGGAGCTGTTTTTT
TRBJ1-2,TRBV6-1,few,15,.,CASTEGEPPFYGYTF,TGTGCCAGCACCGAAGGGGAACCACCATTCTATGGCTACACCTTC
TRBJ2-2,TRBV12-3/TRBV12-4,few,11,.,CASAGTGELFF,TGTGCCTCTGCCGGCACCGGGGAGCTGTTTTTT
TRBJ2-3,TRBV9,few,14,.,CASSVASGTDTQYF,TGTGCCAGCAGCGTAGCGAGCGGGACAGATACGCAGTATTTT
TRBJ2-7,TRBV20-1,few,14,TRBD1,CSAALPGQGYEQYF,TGCAGTGCTGCCCTCCCGGGACAGGGTTACGAGCAGTACTTC
TRBJ2-2,TRBV19,few,16,.,CASRVIGELSTGELFF,TGTGCCAGTAGAGTGATTGGGGAACTCTCCACCGGGGAGCTGTTTTTT
TRBJ2-5,TRBV2,.,13,TRBD2,CASRGTSGETQYF,TGTGCCAGCAGGGGGACTAGCGGAGAGACCCAGTACTTC
TRBJ1-5,TRBV4-1,.,14,.,CASSQPGGDQPQHF,TGCGCCAGCAGCCAACCGGGGGGCGACCAGCCCCAGCATTTT
TRBJ2-3,TRBV20-1,few,16,TRBD2,CSAPGLAVFPGHTQYF,TGCAGTGCACCCGGGCTAGCGGTCTTCCCGGGTCATACGCAGTATTTT
TRBJ2-3,TRBV7-9,many,11,.,CASESTDTQYF,TGTGCCAGCGAGAGCACAGATACGCAGTATTTT
TRBJ2-3,TRBV15,few,20,TRBD2,CATSLQRTAGGQGWSDTQYF,TGTGCCACCAGCCTTCAAAGAACAGCGGGGGGGCAAGGATGGTCAGATACGCAGTATTTT
TRBJ2-2,TRBV28,.,15,.,CASSQLIRAFGELFF,TGTGCCAGCAGCCAGCTGATCCGGGCCTTCGGGGAGCTGTTTTTT
TRBJ1-1,TRBV29-1,.,12,TRBD1,CSVRTGDTEAFF,TGCAGCGTAAGGACAGGGGACACTGAAGCTTTCTTT
TRBJ2-3,TRBV5-1,.,14,TRBD2,CASSFPAGGDTQYF,TGCGCCAGCAGCTTCCCCGCGGGGGGAGATACGCAGTATTTT
TRBJ2-6,TRBV20-1,.,14,.,CSARGSSGANVLTF,TGCAGTGCTAGAGGCAGCTCTGGGGCCAACGTCCTGACTTTC
TRBJ1-1,TRBV7-2,.,15,.,CASSPKVRANTEAFF,TGTGCCAGCAGCCCTAAAGTACGCGCGAACACTGAAGCTTTCTTT
TRBJ1-1,TRBV9,few,15,TRBD1,CASSVVQGASTEAFF,TGTGCCAGCAGCGTAGTCCAGGGGGCGAGTACTGAAGCTTTCTTT
TRBJ2-5,TRBV7-9,.,14,TRBD1,CASSPGTVQETQYF,TGTGCCAGCAGCCCCGGGACAGTCCAAGAGACCCAGTACTTC
TRBJ1-2,TRBV7-2,.,16,.,CASSLGLGPSSWGYTF,TGTGCCAGCAGCTTAGGTCTCGGTCCGTCTTCATGGGGCTACACCTTC
TRBJ2-1,TRBV6-5,.,14,TRBD1,CASSYGTGGYEQFF,TGTGCCAGCAGTTACGGGACAGGGGGCTATGAGCAGTTCTTC
TRBJ1-1,TRBV12-3/TRBV12-4,few,14,.,CASGHRSSGTEAFF,TGTGCCAGCGGTCACAGGAGCTCAGGTACTGAAGCTTTCTTT
TRBJ2-2,TRBV7-7,few,12,.,CASSSRTGELFF,TGTGCTAGCAGCTCCCGAACCGGGGAGCTGTTTTTT
TRBJ1-2,TRBV6-1,few,13,.,CASTEDVDYGYTF,TGTGCCAGCACCGAAGATGTCGACTATGGCTACACCTTC
TRBJ1-3,TRBV20-1,.,14,.,CSARGAHSGNTIYF,TGCAGTGCTAGAGGGGCCCACTCTGGAAACACCATATATTTT
TRBJ2-3,TRBV1,.,20,.,CTSSTVGLAGGGLVIGTQYF,TGCACCAGCAGCACTGTCGGACTAGCGGGGGGAGGATTAGTCATTGGCACGCAGTATTTT
TRBJ2-7,TRBV14,few,13,.,CASSQVRVSEQYF,TGTGCCAGCAGCCAAGTTCGGGTCTCCGAGCAGTACTTC
TRBJ2-2,TRBV2,.,12,.,CASSEENGELFF,TGTGCCAGCAGTGAAGAAAACGGGGAGCTGTTTTTT
TRBJ2-3,TRBV4-1,.,15,TRBD2,CASSQLGYGGDTQYF,TGCGCCAGCAGCCAATTGGGCTACGGGGGGGATACGCAGTATTTT
TRBJ1-5,TRBV28,.,14,.,CASSPDQVYQPQHF,TGTGCCAGCAGCCCCGATCAGGTTTATCAGCCCCAGCATTTT
TRBJ2-1,TRBV7-2,.,16,TRBD2,CASSARLAGGPDEQFF,TGTGCCAGCAGCGCGAGACTAGCGGGGGGGCCGGATGAGCAGTTCTTC
TRBJ2-7,TRBV19,.,13,.,CATSQGPMGEQYF,TGTGCCACTTCACAGGGCCCTATGGGCGAGCAGTACTTC
TRBJ2-2,TRBV20-1,few,13,.,CSAREGGTGELFF,TGCAGTGCTAGAGAGGGAGGGACAGGGGAGCTGTTTTTT
TRBJ2-5,TRBV6-2/TRBV6-3,.,17,TRBD2,CASSRTSGGAQQETQYF,TGTGCCAGCAGCCGGACTAGCGGGGGAGCACAGCAAGAGACCCAGTACTTC
TRBJ1-5,TRBV12-3/TRBV12-4,.,15,.,CASSAPGMSNQPQHF,TGTGCCAGCAGCGCACCGGGGATGAGCAATCAGCCCCAGCATTTT
TRBJ1-4,TRBV10-3,few,12,.,CAISEGDEKLFF,TGTGCCATCAGTGAGGGTGATGAAAAACTGTTTTTT